This T cell receptor beta chain was found in a study of vaccination and CD4 T cells after COVID-19 (dated by TCRdb to 2022 to 2024). Concerning the study at large: Every convalescent patient had a positive nasal swab PCR test for SARS-CoV-2, with mild disease in roughly ten patients and severe disease in one. Post-COVID blood samples from convalescent patients were collected a median of around 110 days after diagnosis, with a range of roughly 35 to 180 days. Six males and four females were included in the convalescent cohort, with two Hispanic individuals, seven Caucasians, two Asians and one multiracial person represented. In 10 COVID-19 convalescent patients and a handful of infection-naive healthy vaccine recipients, researchers compared the spike-specific CD4+ TCR repertoire from before mRNA vaccination with the repertoire from after. As controls, cultures received a CEFX viral epitope pool (the positive control), an HIV-1 Nef peptide pool (the negative control), or no peptide at all. Participants received two doses of either the Pfizer-BioNTech BNT162b2 vaccine (n=8) or the Moderna mRNA-1273 vaccine (n=2). Post-vaccine blood samples were collected a median of approximately 68 days after the second vaccine dose, ranging from roughly 12 to 250 days. For stimulating the cultures, overlapping spike peptide pools were used, derived from SARS-CoV-2 as well as from the common cold coronaviruses HCoV-NL63, HCoV-OC43 and HCoV-229E. General conclusions and limits of the study: Although the median number of SARS-CoV-2-reactive clonotypes went up from around 20 after infection to about 38 after vaccination, the increase was not significant. Among the post-vaccine SARS-CoV-2-reactive clones in convalescent patients, a median around 90% showed up only after vaccination, which suggests vaccine-specific priming. The number of convalescent patients in the study was relatively small, and the study did not examine early timepoints following natural infection. Nearly all vaccine-specific clones in convalescent patients (304 of 307) were mono-reactive for SARS-CoV-2 spike rather than cross-reactive with common cold coronaviruses.

Libraries were constructed by PCR. At the Johns Hopkins FTIC core, DNA from the cultured CD4+ T cells underwent TCR sequencing with the Oncomine TCR Beta short-read assay. The QIAamp micro DNA kit was used to extract genomic DNA from the cultured CD4+ T cells. Oncomine TCR Beta libraries from cultured CD4+ T cells were pooled using unique dual indexes and sequenced on an Illumina iSeq 100. As for the original processing: Non-productive sequences were removed, and CDR3s not starting with C, not ending with F or W, or shorter than 7 amino acids were discarded. Antigen-specific clonotypes were identified with the MANAFEST web application by comparing peptide-stimulated wells with reference and other culture wells. For a clone to be called positive, the clone needed an FDR below 0.05, an odds ratio above 5, and a productive frequency above 0.1% in at least two of three replicate wells. A clonotype was classed as cross-reactive if the clonotype showed significant expansion both in SARS-CoV-2 spike wells and in at least one common cold coronavirus spike condition. CDR3 homology was assessed with Levenshtein distances (stringdist) and unrooted phylogenetic trees (ape) in R version 3.6.1. TCRdb redid the processing of the public reads, applying fastp at Q25 and MiXCR, and retained in-frame beta chains. Every entry covers one CDR3 protein and lists the most common genes and DNA from its rows. These V and J calls are TCRdb output, not the study's own analysis. The sample contains fewer than 9,500 distinct CDR3 sequences, less than 60% of them found a single time. Roughly half of the sample rests with the top ten.

Taken with the paper, the label for treatment or condition translates to: approximately 10-day PBMC culture with coronavirus spike peptide pools or control peptides (ViraFEST assay). The ViraFEST assay was used in the study, in which antigen-specific T cells were expanded with peptide pools and expanded clonotypes were subsequently identified by TCR sequencing. The convalescent patients' positive SARS-CoV-2 PCR tests were from March to December 2020, which was before the Alpha, Beta and Delta variants emerged in the United States. About 1.8 million PBMCs per well were cultured in IMDM with roughly 5% human AB serum and about 9.7 IU/ml IL-2, plus 10 ug/ml peptide pools. Half of the culture medium was replaced with fresh IL-2-containing medium on days 3 and 7. After 9 to 10 days of culture, CD4+ T cells were isolated by negative selection using the EasySep CD4+ T cell isolation kit. PBMCs were separated from whole blood using Ficoll-Paque Plus gradient centrifugation and then either used fresh or cryopreserved at -140C. Each culture condition was generally run in triplicate wells.

With regard to this clonotype: This clone's antigen is unknown. The record has no base qualities; no much larger clone is one base away.

V and J are trimmed by 3 bases and 1 base, and the gene matches miss 3 bases of the junction. The CDR3 spans 15 residues, from the cysteine through the phenylalanine. Solely the CDR3 DNA is kept, with 45 bases framed from the first base. CDR1 and CDR2, per the germline V gene (reference sequence), are SEHNR and FQNEAQ. The origin of this receptor is a human donor who had recovered from COVID-19. Rearrangement joined TRBV7-9 to TRBJ2-3, with TRBD2 matching 8 junction bases. Source material: CD4+ T cells from blood, cultured in vitro. The sequence in DNA is TGTGCCAGCAGCTTCGACGGGAGGGGCACAGATACGCAGTATTTT. This sequence encodes CASSFDGRGTDTQYF.